Listed below are T cell receptor beta chains from one sample, sequenced in a study of CDR3 diversity in severe acne. TCRdb fed the PCR reads into MiXCR, producing one record per CDR3 protein. The sample has about 85,000 distinct CDR3 sequences; around 50% are singletons. Sequencing was done on a sample of blood. Receptors originate from a male donor in good health, serving as a control. The CDR3 runs from the conserved cysteine through the conserved F or W. D genes are given only for firm matches. Clone size is not always given. Where it is, it says once, few, many or a class for expanded clones.

v_call: TRBV7-3
clone_size: NA
j_call: TRBJ1-1
d_call: NA
cdr3_nt: TGTGTCCGCGGGAACACTGAAGCTTTCTTT
cdr3_aa: CVRGNTEAFF

v_call: TRBV6-5
clone_size: NA
j_call: TRBJ2-1
d_call: TRBD2
cdr3_nt: TGTGCCAGCAGCCAGTACGGGACTAGCGGGGCCAATGAGCAGTTCTTC
cdr3_aa: CASSQYGTSGANEQFF

v_call: TRBV7-3
clone_size: NA
j_call: TRBJ2-2
d_call: TRBD1
cdr3_nt: TGTGCCAGCAGCTTAAGCCACAGGGGGGAGACCGGGGAGCTGTTTTTT
cdr3_aa: CASSLSHRGETGELFF

v_call: TRBV7-8
clone_size: NA
j_call: TRBJ2-5
d_call: NA
cdr3_nt: TGTGCCAGCAGCCAAATCTCAGGTCAGGGGACCCAGTACTTC
cdr3_aa: CASSQISGQGTQYF

v_call: TRBV6-4
clone_size: many
j_call: TRBJ1-5
d_call: TRBD1
cdr3_nt: TGTGCCAGCAGCGAACAGGGGAATCAGCCCCAGCATTTT
cdr3_aa: CASSEQGNQPQHF

v_call: TRBV7-9
clone_size: NA
j_call: TRBJ1-1
d_call: NA
cdr3_nt: TGTGCCAGCAGCTTAGCCCTCCGGGACACAACGAACACTGAAGCTTTCTTT
cdr3_aa: CASSLALRDTTNTEAFF

v_call: TRBV5-1
clone_size: NA
j_call: TRBJ2-6
d_call: NA
cdr3_nt: TGCGCCAGCAGCTTGGGGTTGAGGTCTGGGGCCAACGTCCTGACTTTC
cdr3_aa: CASSLGLRSGANVLTF

v_call: TRBV10-2
clone_size: many
j_call: TRBJ1-5
d_call: NA
cdr3_nt: TGCGCCAGCAGTGAGTCACCCAGGGGTGGTACTTTCCCTTACAATCAGCCCCAGCATTTT
cdr3_aa: CASSESPRGGTFPYNQPQHF

v_call: TRBV2
clone_size: NA
j_call: TRBJ2-5
d_call: NA
cdr3_nt: TGTGCCAGCGGGGGACGCCAACAAGAGACCCAGTACTTC
cdr3_aa: CASGGRQQETQYF

v_call: TRBV20-1
clone_size: NA
j_call: TRBJ2-7
d_call: NA
cdr3_nt: TGCAGTGCCTCCGGGACTTGGAGCTCCTACGAGCAGTACTTC
cdr3_aa: CSASGTWSSYEQYF

v_call: TRBV19
clone_size: NA
j_call: TRBJ2-7
d_call: NA
cdr3_nt: TGTGCCAGTAGTGTGGCGAACGAGCAGTACTTC
cdr3_aa: CASSVANEQYF

v_call: TRBV20-1
clone_size: many
j_call: TRBJ2-1
d_call: TRBD2
cdr3_nt: TGCAGTGCTGAGACTAGCGGGGGGGCCTACAATGAGCAGTTCTTC
cdr3_aa: CSAETSGGAYNEQFF

v_call: TRBV29-1
clone_size: many
j_call: TRBJ2-5
d_call: NA
cdr3_nt: TGCAGCGTTGAATCCCTAGTGGGGGGTCTCCAAGAGACCCAGTACTTC
cdr3_aa: CSVESLVGGLQETQYF

v_call: TRBV5-1
clone_size: many
j_call: TRBJ1-2
d_call: NA
cdr3_nt: TGCGCCAGCAGCCCACAGAGTCCCGAATATGGCTACACCTTC
cdr3_aa: CASSPQSPEYGYTF

v_call: TRBV28
clone_size: many
j_call: TRBJ1-2
d_call: NA
cdr3_nt: TGTGCCAGCAGTTCTACGGGGGCAGGCAATGGCTACACCTTC
cdr3_aa: CASSSTGAGNGYTF

v_call: TRBV5-6
clone_size: NA
j_call: TRBJ1-1
d_call: TRBD1
cdr3_nt: TGTGCCAGCAGTCGGACAGGTATTACTGAAGCTTTCTTT
cdr3_aa: CASSRTGITEAFF

v_call: TRBV25-1
clone_size: NA
j_call: TRBJ2-7
d_call: TRBD2
cdr3_nt: TGTGCCAGCTCCCCGGGACTAGCGGGAGACTACTACGAGCAGTACTTC
cdr3_aa: CASSPGLAGDYYEQYF

v_call: TRBV6-1
clone_size: once
j_call: TRBJ2-7
d_call: TRBD1
cdr3_nt: TGTGCCAGCAGTGAAGGCCAGGGGGCTGGCGAGCAGTACTTC
cdr3_aa: CASSEGQGAGEQYF

v_call: TRBV20-1
clone_size: once
j_call: TRBJ1-5
d_call: TRBD1
cdr3_nt: TGCAGTGCTTGGGACAGGAGATACAATCAGCCCCAGCATTTT
cdr3_aa: CSAWDRRYNQPQHF

v_call: TRBV7-3
clone_size: NA
j_call: TRBJ2-2
d_call: NA
cdr3_nt: TGTGCCAGCAGCCCGACAGGCGCGAACACCGGGGAGCTGTTTTTT
cdr3_aa: CASSPTGANTGELFF

v_call: TRBV20-1
clone_size: NA
j_call: TRBJ1-1
d_call: NA
cdr3_nt: TGCAGTGCTAGAGGGACTGGGCGGACGAACACTGAAGCTTTCTTT
cdr3_aa: CSARGTGRTNTEAFF

v_call: TRBV7-9
clone_size: NA
j_call: TRBJ2-7
d_call: TRBD2
cdr3_nt: TGTGCCAGCAGCACGTTACTAGCGGAGGTCTACGAGCAGTACTTC
cdr3_aa: CASSTLLAEVYEQYF

v_call: TRBV5-6
clone_size: many
j_call: TRBJ1-4
d_call: NA
cdr3_nt: TGTGCCAGCAGCTTCTTAGGGGACCCTGCAACTAATGAAAAACTGTTTTTT
cdr3_aa: CASSFLGDPATNEKLFF

v_call: TRBV6-5
clone_size: many
j_call: TRBJ2-1
d_call: NA
cdr3_nt: TGTGCCAGCAGTTATGGACTGGGGGTCAATGAGCAGTTCTTC
cdr3_aa: CASSYGLGVNEQFF

v_call: TRBV5-6
clone_size: NA
j_call: TRBJ1-1
d_call: NA
cdr3_nt: TGTGCCAGCAGGGGCAGAGGCACTGAAGCTTTCTTT
cdr3_aa: CASRGRGTEAFF

v_call: TRBV24-1
clone_size: NA
j_call: TRBJ1-1
d_call: NA
cdr3_nt: TGTGCCAGCATGAGGGGATTGAACACTGAAGCTTTCTTT
cdr3_aa: CASMRGLNTEAFF

v_call: TRBV9
clone_size: NA
j_call: TRBJ2-3
d_call: TRBD1
cdr3_nt: TGTGCCAGCAGCGTAGCGGGGACAGGGAGTACAGATACGCAGTATTTT
cdr3_aa: CASSVAGTGSTDTQYF